Following are 15 T cell receptor beta chains from one sample sequenced in a study of molecular identifiers for immune sequencing clone quantification. TCRdb analysed the PCR reads with MiXCR anew, one entry per CDR3 protein. The repertoire holds about 510,000 distinct CDR3 sequences, with 20% to 25% as singletons. Material for sequencing was naive CD8+ T cells from blood, with Jurkat cell RNA spiked in. As to subset: FACS-sorted CD8+CD4-CCR7+CD45RA+ naive T cells. The origin of the receptors is a human donor in good health. Some libraries in this study had Jurkat cell RNA spiked in.

The rearrangement joins TRBV3-1 to TRBJ2-2, with D perhaps TRBD1 (6 bases). V was trimmed by 7 bases and J by 5 bases, leaving 8 bases between them. CDR3 length: 12 amino acids. Looked up from germline, CDR1 is LGHDT and CDR2 is YNNKEL (reference sequence). The CDR3 nucleotides are TGTGCCAGCACCGGACAGACCGGGGAGCTGTTTTTT. Its protein is CASTGQTGELFF. Full variable domain (outside the CDR3, taken from reference TRBV3-1 and TRBJ2-2): DTAVSQTPKYLVTQMGNDKSIKCEQNLGHDTMYWYKQDSKKFLKIMFSYNNKELIINETVPNRFSPKSPDKAHLNLHINSLELGDSAVYFCASTGQTGELFFGEGSRLTVL.

The chain has TRBV27 and TRBJ1-1; tentatively, D is TRBD1 (6 bases). The V and J ends lost 1 base and 2 bases respectively, with 11 bases between them. CDR3 length: 15 amino acids. CDR1 and CDR2 (germline): MNHEY, SMNVEV (reference sequence). The CDR3 loop reads CASSLLDSTNTEAFF. The CDR3 DNA reads as TGTGCCAGCAGTTTATTGGACAGCACCAACACTGAAGCTTTCTTT.

The gene calls are TRBV7-9 and TRBJ2-3; D is uncertain. The CDR3 is 16 residues long. V lost 2 bases to trimming and J lost 0 bases, with 12 bases between them. Germline CDR1 is SEHNR and CDR2 is FQNEAQ (reference sequence). The CDR3 sequence is CASSLRSSPSTDTQYF. CDR3 sequence (DNA): TGTGCCAGCAGCTTAAGGTCATCCCCTAGCACAGATACGCAGTATTTT.

This clonotype was counted a few times. This may arise from a read error, as a much more abundant clone is one base away. Here the CDR3 omits its conserved ending phenylalanine or tryptophan, so a read error is the likely source. The J gene is TRBJ2-3, the V gene TRBV29-1; 8 nucleotides align to TRBD1. Germline loops: CDR1 SQVTM, CDR2 ANQGSEA. The V and J ends lost 1 base and 6 bases, in that order; junction bases with no gene match: 3. The CDR3 runs 13 residues. The chain's CDR3 is CSVEGDRLDTQYL. The DNA for the CDR3 is TGCAGCGTTGAAGGGGACAGGTTGGATACGCAGTATCTT.

This clonotype was counted ten times or more. The chain uses TRBV4-2 and TRBJ2-7; no firm D call. V was clipped by 1 base and J by 3 bases, with 13 bases between them. Germline CDR1 LGHNA, CDR2 YNFKEQ. This CDR3 region has 15 residues. CDR3 protein: CASSQGVLGGYEQYF. The CDR3 coding sequence is TGTGCCAGCAGCCAAGGGGTCCTCGGTGGCTACGAGCAGTACTTC.

V gene TRBV3-1 combines with J gene TRBJ1-4, with 9 bases identical to TRBD1. V lost 7 bases and J lost 4; bases outside the gene matches: 10. Germline CDR1 is LGHDT and CDR2 is YNNKEL (reference sequence). This CDR3 region has 16 residues. In nucleotides, the CDR3 is TGTGCCAGCACCATCTCCGGGACAGGGAATAATGAAAAACTGTTTTTT. It yields the protein CASTISGTGNNEKLFF.

In DNA form, the CDR3 reads TGCAGTGCCGCGCCCGTGACTAGCGGGGTGAGCACAGATACGCAGTATTTT. Residues: CSAAPVTSGVSTDTQYF. The rearrangement joins TRBV20-1 to TRBJ2-3; TRBD2 aligns across 11 bases. This CDR3 spans 17 amino acids. V lost 6 bases, J lost 0 bases, and 11 bases stayed unmatched. Germline-derived CDR1 and CDR2 are DFQATT and SNEGSKA (reference sequence).

As regards this clonotype: A much more abundant neighbour one base away suggests this may be a read error. This rearrangement joins TRBV14 to TRBJ1-6, with no clear D. V was cut by 0 bases and J by 2 bases, with 11 bases left in between. CDR1 and CDR2 (germline): SGHDN, FVKESK. This CDR3 comprises 17 residues. For the CDR3, the DNA is TGTGCCAGCAGCCAAGAAGATTTATCACCCTATAATTCACCCCTCCACTTT. The encoded protein is CASSQEDLSPYNSPLHF.

The chain employs TRBV15 and TRBJ2-2, with D tentatively TRBD1 (6 bases). The CDR3 contains 15 residues. Trimming took 8 bases from V and 7 from J, leaving 20 bases between them. Germline V CDR1 and CDR2: LNHNV, YYDKDF (reference sequence). The CDR3 coding sequence is TGTGCCACCTCCTTTCTTGGGGGCGAGAGCGGGGAGCTGTTTTTT. Translation: CATSFLGGESGELFF.

This chain joins TRBV6-2 or TRBV6-3 and TRBJ1-1; D unresolved. The CDR3 length is 13 residues. Trimming took 2 bases from V and 1 from J, leaving 5 bases between them. Germline CDR1 is MNHEY and CDR2 is SVGEGT. The CDR3, as DNA: TGTGCCAGCAGTTACACGAGGAACACTGAAGCTTTCTTT. Translated, it gives CASSYTRNTEAFF.

This clonotype was found a few times. V usage is TRBV18 and J usage is TRBJ2-7; a weak D match, TRBD2 (5 bases). Germline V lookup: CDR1 KGHSH, CDR2 LQKENI. V was pared by 8 bases and J by 0 bases, with 20 bases between. The CDR3 runs 16 residues. This CDR3 is CASQRGSESLSYEQYF. As DNA, the CDR3 is TGTGCCAGCCAACGGGGTTCGGAGTCCCTCTCCTACGAGCAGTACTTC. The full variable domain, with the rest looked up from reference TRBV18 and TRBJ2-7, is NAGVMQNPRHLVRRRGQEARLRCSPMKGHSHVYWYRQLPEEGLKFMVYLQKENIIDESGMPKERFSAEFPKEGPSILRIQQVVRGDSAAYFCASQRGSESLSYEQYFGPGTRLTVT.

This clonotype appeared many times. V and J are TRBV25-1 and TRBJ2-7; the D is unclear. The length of the CDR3 is 12 residues. The germline V gene encodes CDR1 MGHDK and CDR2 SYGVNS. Deletions cut 1 base from V and 3 bases from J, with 4 bases between. CDR3 nucleotides: TGTGCCAGCAGTGAATTTTTCTACGAGCAGTACTTC. Residues: CASSEFFYEQYF.

Remarks on this clonotype: The junction differs from germline at one of its ends, possibly a read error. The V call is TRBV12-3 or TRBV12-4, the J call TRBJ2-3; 9 nucleotides align to TRBD1. CDR3 length equals 16 residues. The CDR3 bases are TGTGCCAGCAGCCTACAGGGGGCTTTTGGCACAGATACGCGGTATTTT. Its translation is CASSLQGAFGTDTRYF.

This clonotype was counted once. V and J are TRBV6-2 or TRBV6-3 and TRBJ2-5; D may be TRBD1 or TRBD2 (6 bases each). V was clipped by 2 bases and J by 3 bases, with 25 bases between them. Germline V lookup: CDR1 MNHEY, CDR2 SVGEGT. This CDR3 is 19 amino acids long. The CDR3 coding sequence is TGTGCCAGCAGTTACCCGGGCCCGGGGGTACAGGGTAATGAAGAGACCCAGTACTTC. Amino acid sequence: CASSYPGPGVQGNEETQYF.

This clonotype has only a few counts. The chain recombines TRBV28 with TRBJ2-1; 9 nucleotides match TRBD2. This CDR3 is built from 16 residues. The germline gives CDR1 MDHEN, CDR2 SYDVKM. With V trimmed by 2 bases and J by 10 bases, 12 bases remained unmatched. CDR3 in DNA: TGTGCCAGCAGTTTACTTTGGCGCGGGAGGGCTATCGAGCAGTTCTTC. It is translated as CASSLLWRGRAIEQFF.